This T cell receptor beta chain emerged from a study of shared clonotypes between healthy human individuals. Only one count was recorded for this clone. The authors split each subset's genomic DNA evenly across several immunoSEQ plates. Some clones are missing from TCRdb's copy, which holds only in-frame ones; the method was immunoSEQ multiplex PCR. The table has over 2 million clones, roughly 94% seen once; the top ten hold 0.85% to 1.2%. Naive CD8 populations comprised CD45RO-negative cells positively selected for CCR7, excluding terminally differentiated effector memory CD45RA+ cells. The J segment lost 5 bases and the V segment lost 0 bases, leaving 6 bases of the junction unmatched. The CDR3 consists of 15 residues. Germline V lookup: CDR1 LGHNA, CDR2 YSLEER.

Sequenced material: naive CD8+ T cells sorted from blood. The V and J genes are TRBV4-3 and TRBJ1-2; 7 bases fit TRBD1. This receptor was taken from a man aged 18 to 35 in good health. The DNA of the CDR3 is TGCGCCAGCAGCCAAGATTGGGACAGTCGGTATGGCTACACCTTC. Protein product: CASSQDWDSRYGYTF.